This T cell receptor (beta chain) was profiled in a study of CD8+ T cells in alopecia areata. Whole-study results and caveats: Lesional scalp exceeded normal scalp in clonality, especially in alopecia totalis/universalis.

Researchers gathered lesional scalp punch biopsies and peripheral blood from patients with alopecia areata. As for this clone: Its matching antigen is unknown.

Isolated RNA was reverse transcribed into cDNA used as the sequencing template. The assay was immunoSEQ multiplex PCR, and TCRdb's table has in-frame clones only and misses some. The sample holds 45,000 to 70,000 clones; over 95% are singletons and the top ten take about 26%. The germline V gene has CDR1 SGHRS and CDR2 YFSETQ. V shed 4 bases, J shed 3 bases, and the junction held 5 bases outside the gene matches. There are 14 residues in the CDR3. The TCR originated in a human donor with alopecia areata. The rearrangement links TRBV5-1 to TRBJ1-1; 8 bases fit TRBD1. The source was CD8+ T cells sorted from blood, collected at week 0. DNA for the CDR3: TGCGCCAGCAGCGCGGGACAGGTAGACACTGAAGCTTTCTTT. Encoded protein: CASSAGQVDTEAFF.